This passage covers 29 T cell receptor beta chains from one sample sequenced in a study of immune evolution from preneoplasia to lung adenocarcinoma. Sequencing was performed with immunoSEQ multiplex PCR; in TCRdb, only in-frame clones are kept and a portion is missing. Of several thousand clones in the sample, 80% were seen once. The sample was FFPE minimally invasive lung adenocarcinoma tissue. These receptors all come from a donor older than 65 with lung adenocarcinoma.

The chain has TRBV28 and TRBJ1-2, with TRBD1 identical over 11 bases. V lost 6 bases, J lost 8 bases, and 5 bases stayed unmatched. Germline V gives CDR1 MDHEN, CDR2 SYDVKM. CDR3 length equals 13 residues. Here the CDR3 DNA reads TGTGCCAGCAGCGGACAGGGGGCGGGAGGCTACACCTTC. As protein: CASSGQGAGGYTF.

V is TRBV6-1 and J is TRBJ1-5, with D maybe TRBD1 (6 bases). This CDR3 is 14 amino acids long. From germline, CDR1 is MNHNS and CDR2 SASEGT. Trimming took off 2 bases at V and 6 bases at J, with 11 bases between the two ends. Written as DNA, the CDR3 is TGTGCCAGCAGTGAAACGGGGGCCTTTCAGCCCCAGCATTTT. Encoded protein: CASSETGAFQPQHF.

The V and J genes are TRBV15 and TRBJ2-3; 10 nucleotides line up with TRBD2. This CDR3 region has 19 residues. J was trimmed by 5 bases and V by 0 bases; bases with no gene match: 14. CDR1 LNHNV and CDR2 YYDKDF come from the germline V gene (reference sequence). The CDR3 region is CATSRDRSGLAGVKDTQYF. CDR3 DNA: TGTGCCACCAGCAGAGACCGGTCGGGGCTAGCGGGAGTTAAAGATACGCAGTATTTT.

The rearrangement uses TRBV5-1 and TRBJ2-2, with D perhaps TRBD1 or TRBD2 (5 bases each). CDR1 and CDR2 from the germline V gene are SGHRS and YFSETQ. The CDR3 sequence is 13 residues long. Trimming left V 7 bases short and J 0 bases short, with 7 bases between. CDR3: CASSGPNTGELFF. CDR3 DNA: TGCGCCAGCTCGGGGCCGAACACCGGGGAGCTGTTTTTT.

J is TRBJ2-1 and V is TRBV5-1; 15 bases are shared with TRBD2. CDR1 is SGHRS and CDR2 is YFSETQ in the germline V gene. This CDR3 spans 16 amino acids. The junction had 6 bases not matched to a gene; V was cut back by 4 bases and J by 7 bases. CDR3 DNA: TGCGCCAGCAGCCCTCTCGGGACTAGCGGGGGGAATGAGCAGTTCTTC. It codes for CASSPLGTSGGNEQFF.

J is TRBJ1-1 and V is TRBV9; D is uncertain. The CDR3 sequence is 14 residues long. V was clipped by 2 bases and J by 5 bases, with 13 bases between them. Germline V lookup: CDR1 SGDLS, CDR2 YYNGEE. CDR3: CASSVVVDFTEAFF. The CDR3, as DNA: TGTGCCAGCAGCGTGGTTGTGGATTTTACTGAAGCTTTCTTT.

The genes are TRBV5-4 and TRBJ2-7; D remains ambiguous. From germline, CDR1 is SGHNT and CDR2 YYREEE (reference sequence). The length of the CDR3 is 15 residues. Trimming removed 4 bases at V and 6 bases at J, with 20 bases between. The CDR3 bases are TGTGCCAGCAGCCGACCGGGCTACCCCCCCAGCGAGCAGTACTTC. This codes for CASSRPGYPPSEQYF.

V is TRBV5-1 and J is TRBJ1-4; 10 positions match TRBD1. The CDR3 loop spans 15 amino acids. CDR1 and CDR2 from the germline V gene are SGHRS and YFSETQ. J was trimmed by 7 bases and V by 3 bases; bases with no gene match: 6. The CDR3 sequence: CASSSDRGLGEKLFF. Written as DNA, the CDR3 is TGCGCCAGCAGCTCAGACAGGGGGCTCGGTGAAAAACTGTTTTTT. Based on the CDR3 plus reference TRBV5-1 and TRBJ1-4, the full variable domain is KAGVTQTPRYLIKTRGQQVTLSCSPISGHRSVSWYQQTPGQGLQFLFEYFSETQRNKGNFPGRFSGRQFSNSRSEMNVSTLELGDSALYLCASSSDRGLGEKLFFGSGTQLSVL.

The chain has TRBV28 and TRBJ2-5; the D call may be TRBD1 or TRBD2 (6 bases each). The germline V gene encodes CDR1 MDHEN and CDR2 SYDVKM. The CDR3 is 14 residues long. V was pared by 3 bases and J by 7 bases, with 15 bases between. The DNA of the CDR3 is TGTGCCAGCAGTTTTGTAGGGGGGCGAGGGACCCAGTACTTC. It yields the protein CASSFVGGRGTQYF. Together with reference TRBV28 and TRBJ2-5, the CDR3 gives the full variable domain: DVKVTQSSRYLVKRTGEKVFLECVQDMDHENMFWYRQDPGLGLRLIYFSYDVKMKEKGDIPEGYSVSREKKERFSLILESASTNQTSMYLCASSFVGGRGTQYFGPGTRLLVL.

The sample holds a few counts of this clone. V is TRBV7-6 and J is TRBJ2-1; D may be TRBD1 (6 bases). The CDR3 extends over 14 amino acids. V dropped 1 base and J dropped 7 bases, with 11 bases sitting between them. The germline V gene has CDR1 SGHVS and CDR2 FNYEAQ. The DNA of the CDR3 is TGTGCCAGCAGCTTAGGCCAGGGGCCGAATGAGCAGTTCTTC. Translating gives CASSLGQGPNEQFF.

This chain uses TRBV27 with TRBJ2-7; TRBD1 is a possible D gene (6 bases). Trimming left V 4 bases short and J 1 base short, with 14 bases between. Germline CDR1 MNHEY, CDR2 SMNVEV (reference sequence). CDR3 length: 15 residues. Written as DNA, the CDR3 is TGTGCCAGCAGTTACCTACAGGGAGAGTCCTACGAGCAGTACTTC. Protein product: CASSYLQGESYEQYF.

The rearrangement uses TRBV6-1 and TRBJ2-7, with 9 nucleotides matching TRBD1. Germline CDR1 MNHNS, CDR2 SASEGT. This CDR3 has 14 residues. V was pared by 6 bases and J by 5 bases, with 8 bases of the junction left unmatched. The CDR3 DNA follows: TGTGCCAGCAGGCGGGGACAGGGTATGAACGAGCAGTACTTC. Protein sequence: CASRRGQGMNEQYF.

CDR3 residues: CASSSGQGYTGELFF. As DNA, the CDR3 is TGTGCCAGCAGTTCGGGACAGGGATACACCGGGGAGCTGTTTTTT. V gene TRBV7-9 combines with J gene TRBJ2-2, with 9 bases aligning to TRBD1. The CDR3 sequence is 15 residues long. Germline loops: CDR1 SEHNR, CDR2 FQNEAQ (reference sequence). With 6 bases clipped from V and 3 bases from J, the junction kept 5 bases outside the gene matches. Complete variable domain (other parts from reference TRBV7-9 and TRBJ2-2): DTGVSQNPRHKITKRGQNVTFRCDPISEHNRLYWYRQTLGQGPEFLTYFQNEAQLEKSRLLSDRFSAERPKGSFSTLEIQRTEQGDSAMYLCASSSGQGYTGELFFGEGSRLTVL.

The rearrangement uses TRBV19 and TRBJ2-7; unclear D gene. With 3 bases removed from V and 5 bases from J, the gap between germline ends came to 11 bases. Per germline, CDR1 LNHDA and CDR2 SQIVND (reference sequence). The CDR3 extends over 13 amino acids. CDR3 nucleotides: TGTGCCAGTAGTATCTTTGGGGAAAACGAGCAGTACTTC. It specifies CASSIFGENEQYF.

CDR3 DNA: TGTGCCAGTAGTATCGGCGGGAGCGCAGATACGCAGTATTTT. This codes for CASSIGGSADTQYF. V usage is TRBV19 and J usage is TRBJ2-3, with 7 bases lining up with TRBD2. The germline V gene encodes CDR1 LNHDA and CDR2 SQIVND (reference sequence). The V segment lost 3 bases and the J segment 4 bases; nucleotides outside the gene matches: 4. The CDR3 runs to 14 residues.

This chain connects TRBV6-1 to TRBJ1-5, with TRBD1 matching over 7 bases. Per germline, CDR1 MNHNS and CDR2 SASEGT. The length of the CDR3 is 13 residues. The J segment lost 6 bases and the V segment lost 5 bases, leaving 4 bases of the junction unmatched. Here the CDR3 reads CASSTGEVQPQHF. In DNA form, the CDR3 reads TGTGCCAGCAGTACAGGGGAGGTTCAGCCCCAGCATTTT.

The genes are TRBV7-9 and TRBJ2-7, with 7 positions matching TRBD2. The germline V gene has CDR1 SEHNR and CDR2 FQNEAQ (reference sequence). J gave up 5 bases and V 2 bases, and 3 bases lay outside the gene matches. The CDR3 consists of 13 residues. In nucleotides, the CDR3 is TGTGCCAGCAGCTTACGTGCGGGGGACGAGCAGTACTTC. Its translation: CASSLRAGDEQYF.

The chain recombines TRBV6-5 with TRBJ1-2, with D tentatively TRBD1 (5 bases). Germline lookup yields CDR1 MNHEY and CDR2 SVGAGI. The V end was cut by 10 bases, the J end by 1 base, with 10 bases between. The CDR3 runs 12 residues. The CDR3: CATRVSNYGYTF. The CDR3 DNA sequence: TGTGCCACCAGGGTCAGTAACTATGGCTACACCTTC.

V and J are TRBV5-1 and TRBJ1-1; D not certain. The germline V gene has CDR1 SGHRS and CDR2 YFSETQ. Between the trimmed V and J ends, which lost 8 bases and 5 bases, there was a span of 16 bases. There are 13 residues in the CDR3. In DNA form, the CDR3 reads TGCGCCAGTCGGGCCGGGGAGGAGACTGAAGCTTTCTTT. The encoded protein is CASRAGEETEAFF.

The genes are TRBV5-1 and TRBJ2-7, with TRBD1 as a possible D gene (6 bases). This CDR3 is built from 17 residues. Deletions cut 2 bases from V and 4 bases from J, with 22 bases between. The germline V gene encodes CDR1 SGHRS and CDR2 YFSETQ. The CDR3 is CASSLQSKGHRSYEQYF. DNA for the CDR3: TGCGCCAGCAGCTTACAATCCAAGGGACATCGATCGTACGAGCAGTACTTC.

This chain links TRBV5-4 with TRBJ2-3, with 9 bases matching TRBD2. The V gene's germline CDR1 is SGHNT and CDR2 YYREEE (reference sequence). V was pared by 0 bases and J by 5 bases, with 7 bases of the junction left unmatched. This CDR3 contains 16 residues. Here the CDR3 reads CASSLALTSGIDTQYF. CDR3 bases: TGTGCCAGCAGCTTGGCCTTGACTAGCGGAATAGATACGCAGTATTTT.

The V call is TRBV6-1, the J call TRBJ2-1, with TRBD2 matching 8 bases. Trimming took 3 bases from V and 7 from J; bases not matched to a gene: 11. CDR3 size: 16 residues. Per the germline V gene, CDR1 is MNHNS and CDR2 is SASEGT. The CDR3 DNA is TGTGCCAGCAGTGATGGTGTCGGGAGGGCGCGGAATGAGCAGTTCTTC. Translation gives CASSDGVGRARNEQFF.

The rearrangement uses TRBV29-1 and TRBJ1-1; D uncertain. The V gene lost 0 bases and the J gene lost 7 bases, with 9 bases spanning the gap. CDR3 length equals 12 residues. Germline assignment: CDR1 SQVTM and CDR2 ANQGSEA. CDR3 protein: CSVEDGYREAFF. DNA of the CDR3: TGCAGCGTTGAAGATGGGTACCGTGAAGCTTTCTTT.

The rearrangement uses TRBV6-5 and TRBJ2-3; D remains unclear. The germline gives CDR1 MNHEY, CDR2 SVGAGI. The CDR3 loop spans 12 amino acids. V lost 6 bases to trimming and J lost 6 bases, with 10 bases between them. The CDR3 region is CASSPHRDTQYF. The CDR3 bases are TGTGCCAGCAGCCCACATAGGGATACGCAGTATTTT.

The CDR3 is CASSRQGAPDTQYF. CDR3 nucleotide sequence: TGTGCCAGCAGCCGACAGGGGGCGCCGGATACGCAGTATTTT. The V and J genes are TRBV7-2 and TRBJ2-3, with 10 bases identical to TRBD1. Unmatched junction bases numbered 5, after V lost 5 bases and J lost 6 bases. Germline CDR1 is SGHTA and CDR2 is FQGNSA. This CDR3 has 14 amino acids.

The rearrangement uses TRBV7-4 and TRBJ1-5; 8 bases line up with TRBD1. Germline V lookup: CDR1 SGHVT, CDR2 SQSDAQ. There are 16 residues in the CDR3. V shed 5 bases, J shed 0 bases, and the junction held 6 bases outside the gene matches. CDR3 loop: CASSRGQVHSNQPQHF. Here the CDR3 DNA reads TGTGCCAGCAGCAGGGGACAGGTTCATAGCAATCAGCCCCAGCATTTT.

This clone appeared once. The genes are TRBV5-4 and TRBJ2-7; D tentatively reads TRBD1 or TRBD2 (5 bases each). CDR3 length equals 13 residues. Germline-derived CDR1 and CDR2 are SGHNT and YYREEE (reference sequence). The V gene lost 3 bases and the J gene lost 6 bases, with 13 bases spanning the gap. CDR3 nucleotide sequence: TGTGCCAGCAGCTGGGACCTAACGGGCGAGCAGTACTTC. Translation: CASSWDLTGEQYF.

The chain uses TRBV27 and TRBJ1-5; D gene uncertain. Germline V lookup: CDR1 MNHEY, CDR2 SMNVEV (reference sequence). V was shortened by 2 bases and J by 2 bases, with 7 bases between the two germline ends. CDR3 size: 14 residues. The CDR3 loop is CASSLPQGNQPQHF. The CDR3 coding sequence is TGTGCCAGCAGTTTACCGCAGGGCAATCAGCCCCAGCATTTT.

The chain uses TRBV5-4 and TRBJ2-7, with TRBD1 matching over 12 bases. J lost 4 bases, V lost 4 bases, and 9 bases had no gene match. The germline gives CDR1 SGHNT, CDR2 YYREEE (reference sequence). CDR3 length: 16 amino acids. CDR3 nucleotide sequence: TGTGCCAGCAGCCCGCGGGGGACAGGGGGCCCTTACGAGCAGTACTTC. Its protein is CASSPRGTGGPYEQYF.